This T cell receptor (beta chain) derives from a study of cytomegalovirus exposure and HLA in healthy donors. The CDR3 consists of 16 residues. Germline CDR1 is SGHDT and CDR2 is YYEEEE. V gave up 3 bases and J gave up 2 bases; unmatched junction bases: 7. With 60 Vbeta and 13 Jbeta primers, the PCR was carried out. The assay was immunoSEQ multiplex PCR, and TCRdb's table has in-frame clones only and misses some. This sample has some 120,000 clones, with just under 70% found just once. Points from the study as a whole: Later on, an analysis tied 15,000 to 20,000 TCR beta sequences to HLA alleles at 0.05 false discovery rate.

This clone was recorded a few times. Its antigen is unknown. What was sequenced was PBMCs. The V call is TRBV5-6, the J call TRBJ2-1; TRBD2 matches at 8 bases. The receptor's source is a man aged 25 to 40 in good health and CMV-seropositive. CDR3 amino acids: CASSSPGGGAYNEQFF. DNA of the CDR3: TGTGCCAGCAGCTCCCCCGGGGGGGGCGCCTACAATGAGCAGTTCTTC.